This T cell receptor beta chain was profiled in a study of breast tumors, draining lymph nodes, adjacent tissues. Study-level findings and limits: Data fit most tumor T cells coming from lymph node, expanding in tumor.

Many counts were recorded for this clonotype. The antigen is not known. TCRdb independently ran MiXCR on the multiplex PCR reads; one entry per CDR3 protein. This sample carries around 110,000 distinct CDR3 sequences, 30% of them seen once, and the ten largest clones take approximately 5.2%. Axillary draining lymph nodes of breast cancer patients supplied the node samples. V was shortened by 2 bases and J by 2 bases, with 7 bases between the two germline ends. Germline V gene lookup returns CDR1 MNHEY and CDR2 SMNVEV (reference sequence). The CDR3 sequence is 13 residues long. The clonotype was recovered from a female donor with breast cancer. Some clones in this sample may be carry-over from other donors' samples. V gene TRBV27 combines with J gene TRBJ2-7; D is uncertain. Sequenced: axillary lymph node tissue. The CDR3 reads CASSLGVTYEQYF. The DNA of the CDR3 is TGTGCCAGCAGTTTAGGGGTGACCTACGAGCAGTACTTC.